This T cell receptor beta chain came from a study of T-cell reconstitution after alpha-beta-depleted transplantation in children. In its sample, this clonotype was seen a few times. Antigen specificity is unknown. Researchers prepared the TCRbeta library using unique molecular identifiers, the study reports. TCRdb used MiXCR to reprocess the PCR reads, holding one entry per CDR3 protein. The sample has 500,000 to 750,000 distinct CDR3 sequences; about a quarter are singletons. General study findings and limits: It was reported that alpha-beta T cells came from several hundred expanded graft clones (about two months after transplant). Diversity and T-cell counts at one year after transplant derived mostly from new T cells.

Trimming pared 0 bases from V and 1 base from J, leaving 8 bases between. Looked up from germline, CDR1 is SGHTA and CDR2 is FQGTGA. The CDR3 contains 15 residues. The chain employs TRBV7-3 and TRBJ2-3, with D hard to call. The clonotype was recovered from a boy in the first two years of life with Wiskott-Aldrich syndrome, due to receive a stem cell transplant. The sequences come from PBMCs, collected before TCRalphabeta/CD19-depleted stem cell transplant. CDR3 loop: CASSLTLVGTDTQYF. The CDR3, as DNA: TGTGCCAGCAGCTTAACCCTTGTCGGCACAGATACGCAGTATTTT.